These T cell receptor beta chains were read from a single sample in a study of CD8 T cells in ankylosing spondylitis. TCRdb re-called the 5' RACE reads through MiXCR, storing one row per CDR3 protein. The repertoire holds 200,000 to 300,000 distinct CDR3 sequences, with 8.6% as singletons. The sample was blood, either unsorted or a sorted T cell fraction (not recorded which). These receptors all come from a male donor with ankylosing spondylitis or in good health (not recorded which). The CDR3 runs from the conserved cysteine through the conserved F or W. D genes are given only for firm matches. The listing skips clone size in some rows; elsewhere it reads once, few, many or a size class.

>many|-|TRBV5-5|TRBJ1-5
CASSLAEGISNQPQHF
TGTGCCAGCAGCTTGGCCGAGGGGATCAGCAATCAGCCCCAGCATTTT
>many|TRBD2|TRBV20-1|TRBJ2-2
CSASTSSGELFF
TGCAGTGCTTCGACTAGCTCCGGGGAGCTGTTTTTT
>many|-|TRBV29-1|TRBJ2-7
CSVETVHEQYF
TGCAGCGTTGAAACAGTACACGAGCAGTACTTC
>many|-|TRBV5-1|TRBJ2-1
CASSAISGYNEQFF
TGCGCCAGCAGTGCTATCTCAGGGTACAATGAGCAGTTCTTC
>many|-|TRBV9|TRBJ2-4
CASSVEPGVAKNIQYF
TGTGCCAGCAGCGTAGAGCCGGGCGTAGCCAAAAACATTCAGTACTTC
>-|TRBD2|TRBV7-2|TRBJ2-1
CASSFSGTSGGGRQNEQFF
TGTGCCAGCAGCTTTAGCGGGACTAGCGGGGGAGGAAGACAGAACGAGCAGTTCTTC
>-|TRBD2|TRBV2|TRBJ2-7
CASSGTSGRSEQYF
TGTGCCAGCAGTGGGACTAGCGGGAGAAGCGAGCAGTACTTC
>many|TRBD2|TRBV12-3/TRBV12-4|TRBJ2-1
CASSLREANEQFF
TGTGCCAGCTCCCTTCGGGAGGCCAATGAGCAGTTCTTC
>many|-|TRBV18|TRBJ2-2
CASSPTGTLNTGELFF
TGTGCCAGCTCACCGACCGGGACTCTGAACACCGGGGAGCTGTTTTTT
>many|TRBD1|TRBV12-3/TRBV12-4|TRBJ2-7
CASSSPRTGRSYEQYF
TGTGCCAGCAGTTCCCCGAGGACAGGGAGATCCTACGAGCAGTACTTC